Here is one TCR beta chain with its context. The antigen remains undetermined. The CDR3 loop spans 17 amino acids. The ends were cut back, 2 bases at V and 1 base at J, with 17 bases in the middle. Germline V lookup: CDR1 SGDLS, CDR2 YYNGEE. Sequencing was performed with immunoSEQ multiplex PCR; in TCRdb, only in-frame clones are kept and a portion is missing. This sample yields tens of thousands of clones, of which roughly 85% are seen a single time; roughly 10% belongs to the top ten. This entry is derived from a study of T cell responses to AZD1222 COVID-19 vaccine. Whole-study results and caveats: Per reports, nearly half of all spike-specific TCRs target regions that are unmutated in variants.

V is TRBV9 and J is TRBJ2-3; D is perhaps TRBD2 (6 bases). This receptor was obtained from an adult who received the AZD1222 COVID-19 vaccine. Sequences were derived from peripheral blood, sampled 28 days after the second AZD1222 dose. The CDR3 is CASSVRRGNGGTDTQYF. For the CDR3, the DNA is TGTGCCAGCAGCGTTCGTCGGGGGAACGGGGGCACAGATACGCAGTATTTT.